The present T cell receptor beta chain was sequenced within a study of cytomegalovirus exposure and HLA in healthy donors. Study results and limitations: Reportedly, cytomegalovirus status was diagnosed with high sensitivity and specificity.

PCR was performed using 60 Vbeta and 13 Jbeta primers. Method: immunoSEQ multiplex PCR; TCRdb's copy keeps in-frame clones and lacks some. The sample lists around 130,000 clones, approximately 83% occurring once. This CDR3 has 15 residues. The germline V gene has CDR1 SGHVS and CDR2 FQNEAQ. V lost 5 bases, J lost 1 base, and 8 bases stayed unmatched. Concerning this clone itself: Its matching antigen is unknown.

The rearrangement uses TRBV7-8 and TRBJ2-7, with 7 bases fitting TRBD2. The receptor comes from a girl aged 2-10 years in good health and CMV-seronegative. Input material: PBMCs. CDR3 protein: CASSGRGVPSYEQYF. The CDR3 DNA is TGTGCCAGCAGCGGACGGGGGGTCCCTTCCTACGAGCAGTACTTC. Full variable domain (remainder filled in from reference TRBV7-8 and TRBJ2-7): GAGVSQSPRYKVAKRGQDVALRCDPISGHVSLFWYQQALGQGPEFLTYFQNEAQLDKSGLPSDRFFAERPEGSVSTLKIQRTQQEDSAVYLCASSGRGVPSYEQYFGPGTRLTVT.